A selection of T cell receptor beta chains follows, all from one sample in a study of cytomegalovirus exposure and HLA in healthy donors. Generated by immunoSEQ multiplex PCR, the TCRdb table keeps only in-frame clones and is missing some. The data contain approximately 220,000 clones, roughly 80% of them singletons. The sequenced sample was PBMCs. The receptors were sampled from a man aged 35 to 55 in good health and CMV-seronegative. Both conserved end residues are part of each CDR3. A D gene is named only where the DNA matches it firmly. Expanded clones are given a class, and other clones once, few, many or no size at all.

V gene	J gene	clone size	D gene	CDR3 DNA	CDR3 protein
TRBV18	TRBJ1-2	NA	NA	TGTGCCAGCTCACCAGCGCGGGGCGCCACCTATGGCTACACCTTC	CASSPARGATYGYTF
TRBV19	TRBJ1-2	NA	TRBD1	TGTGCCAGTAGTCTCCGGGACAGTTATTCCTATGGCTACACCTTC	CASSLRDSYSYGYTF
TRBV27	TRBJ2-1	NA	TRBD2	TGTGCCAGCAGTTTAAGGGGCGGGAGGGCCGAATTGTTCTACAATGAGCAGTTCTTC	CASSLRGGRAELFYNEQFF
TRBV5-8	TRBJ2-1	NA	TRBD2	TGTGCCAGCAGCCCCCCCCTAAGGCAGCGGGGGGACTCCTACAATGAGCAGTTCTTC	CASSPPLRQRGDSYNEQFF
TRBV6-1	TRBJ2-3	NA	NA	TGTGCCAGCAGTGTCGCCAGGGGAGATACGCAGTATTTT	CASSVARGDTQYF
TRBV15	TRBJ1-4	NA	NA	TGTGCCACCGCTATTCGCCTCAATGAAAAACTGTTTTTT	CATAIRLNEKLFF
TRBV10-1	TRBJ2-3	once	TRBD1	TGCGCCAGCAGTGAGGGACAGGGCTCAGATACGCAGTATTTT	CASSEGQGSDTQYF
TRBV10-2	TRBJ1-6	once	TRBD1	TGCGCCAGCAGTGAGTCCTCGGCAGGGGGCACTTCACCCCTCCACTTT	CASSESSAGGTSPLHF
TRBV29-1	TRBJ2-1	NA	TRBD1	TGCAGCGCCGTGACAGGGGGCGCAGGAAATGAGCAGTTCTTC	CSAVTGGAGNEQFF
TRBV30	TRBJ2-3	NA	NA	TGTGCCTGGAGCTCTCTAGATTATACGCAGTATTTT	CAWSSLDYTQYF
TRBV7-9	TRBJ2-5	NA	TRBD1	TGTGCCAGCAGCACGGGACAGGCGCAAGAGACCCAGTACTTC	CASSTGQAQETQYF
TRBV9	TRBJ1-1	NA	TRBD1	TGTGCCAGCAGCGTCGACAGGGGCAGAGGCACTGAAGCTTTCTTT	CASSVDRGRGTEAFF
TRBV7-8	TRBJ2-5	NA	NA	TGTGCCAGCAGCTTGTTTATCGGGGAGACCCAGTACTTC	CASSLFIGETQYF
TRBV27	TRBJ2-5	NA	TRBD2	TGTGCCAGCAGTTTATCAAGCGGGAGGGTAGAGACCCAGTACTTC	CASSLSSGRVETQYF
TRBV10-3	TRBJ1-1	few	TRBD1	TGTGCCATCAGTCCGGACAGGATGAACACTGAAGCTTTCTTT	CAISPDRMNTEAFF
TRBV19	TRBJ1-1	NA	TRBD1	TGTGCCAGTAATAAACAGGGGGGCGCCGCGGCTTTCTTT	CASNKQGGAAAFF
TRBV7-3	TRBJ1-1	NA	NA	TGTGCCAGCAGCTTAAAGGGGGGGAGGGGGGCGGTCTTT	CASSLKGGRGAVF
TRBV7-3	TRBJ2-1	NA	TRBD2	TGTGCCAGCAGCTTTTTGCGGGGGGATGGTGAGCAGTTCTTC	CASSFLRGDGEQFF
TRBV7-9	TRBJ1-1	few	TRBD1	TGTGCCAGCAGCTCCCGGACAGGGAACACTGAAGCTTTCTTT	CASSSRTGNTEAFF
TRBV5-1	TRBJ2-2	NA	TRBD2	TGCGCCAGCAGCTTGGGACTAGCGGGGAACACCGGGGAGCTGTTTTTT	CASSLGLAGNTGELFF
TRBV4-1	TRBJ2-7	NA	TRBD2	TGCGCCAGCAGCCAAGAGGCTAGCGGTAGCTCCTACGAGCAGTACTTC	CASSQEASGSSYEQYF
TRBV2	TRBJ2-2	NA	NA	TGTGCCAGCAGGGGAGGGAACACCGGGGAGCTGTTTTTT	CASRGGNTGELFF
TRBV27	TRBJ2-7	NA	NA	TGTGCCAGCAGTTTATATGGAGCAACCTACGAGCAGTACTTC	CASSLYGATYEQYF
TRBV30	TRBJ2-1	NA	TRBD2	TGTGCCTGGAGTGGGGATGGGGTCTTTCGGGCGGGAGTTTTAGATGAGCAGTTCTTC	CAWSGDGVFRAGVLDEQFF
TRBV13	TRBJ2-7	NA	TRBD1	TGTGCCTGCCAACAGGGGAATGGCTACGAGCAGTACTTC	CACQQGNGYEQYF
TRBV18	TRBJ2-7	NA	NA	TGTGCCAGCTCACCAGGGCAGTTCTACGAGCAGTACTTC	CASSPGQFYEQYF
TRBV5-6	TRBJ2-2	NA	NA	TGTGCCAGCAGCTTGTTAAACACCGGGGAGCTGTTTTTT	CASSLLNTGELFF
TRBV10-3	TRBJ2-5	NA	NA	TGTGCCATCAGTGGTTGGGACACGAGACAAGAGACCCAGTACTTC	CAISGWDTRQETQYF
TRBV4-3	TRBJ2-5	NA	TRBD2	TGCGCCAGCAGCCAGGGACTAGCGGACGGATACCAAGAGACCCAGTACTTC	CASSQGLADGYQETQYF
TRBV18	TRBJ2-6	few	NA	TGTGCCAGCTCACCATCGGGGGTCGGAGGGGCCAACGTCCTGACTTTC	CASSPSGVGGANVLTF
TRBV7-2	TRBJ2-7	NA	NA	TGTGCCAGCAGCCTCAGCTCCTACGAGCAGTACTTC	CASSLSSYEQYF
TRBV2	TRBJ2-7	NA	TRBD1	TGTGCCAGCAACCCGGGACAGGCCTACGAGCAGTACTTC	CASNPGQAYEQYF
TRBV4-3	TRBJ2-7	NA	NA	TGCGCCAGCAGCCAAGCCTGGGCGGGGGAGCAGTACTTC	CASSQAWAGEQYF
TRBV16	TRBJ1-1	NA	TRBD1	TGTGCCAGCAGCCGACAGGGAAACACTGAAGCTTTCTTT	CASSRQGNTEAFF
TRBV28	TRBJ1-3	NA	NA	TGTGCCAGTGGGGCGCTCGGAAACACCATATATTTT	CASGALGNTIYF
TRBV7-7	TRBJ2-2	NA	TRBD2	TGTGCCAGCAGCTTACTAGCGGGGTCGAACACCGGGGAGCTGTTTTTT	CASSLLAGSNTGELFF
TRBV6-5	TRBJ1-6	NA	TRBD1	TGTGCCAGCAGTTACCAAACAGGGGGCTTGAGTTCACCCCTCCACTTT	CASSYQTGGLSSPLHF
TRBV5-1	TRBJ2-5	NA	NA	TGCGCCAGCAGCCCGACTAGCCAAGAGACCCAGTACTTC	CASSPTSQETQYF
TRBV6-5	TRBJ2-2	NA	NA	TGTGCCAGCAGTTACATGGGGCTCGGGACCGGGGAGCTGTTTTTT	CASSYMGLGTGELFF
TRBV14	TRBJ2-2	NA	NA	TGTGCCAGCAGCCCGAACAGGAGATCCGGGGAGCTGTTTTTT	CASSPNRRSGELFF
TRBV29-1	TRBJ1-1	NA	NA	TGCAGCGTGATAGCATTCAACACTGAAGCTTTCTTT	CSVIAFNTEAFF
TRBV27	TRBJ1-3	once	TRBD1	TGTGCCAGCAGTCGCAAGCCCCCGGGACAGGTACTTCTCGACTCTGGAAACACCATATATTTT	CASSRKPPGQVLLDSGNTIYF